The rows below give T cell receptor beta chains drawn from one sample of a study of OX40 agonist ivuxolimab in advanced cancers. Only in-frame clones appear in the TCRdb table, and some are missing; sequencing was by immunoSEQ multiplex PCR. The sample contains 100,000 or so clones, more than 85% of which appear only once. The sample in question was CD4+ or CD8+ T cells sorted from blood, obtained in a trial of the OX40 agonist ivuxolimab. These receptors were taken from an adult with an advanced solid tumor such as melanoma, head and neck, liver or kidney cancer. Both conserved end residues are part of each CDR3. D genes are given only for firm matches. For some rows the clone size is stated as once, few or many, or as a class when expanded; others skip it.

TRBJ2-2 | TRBV19 | - | - | CASSRPGDTGELFF | TGTGCCAGTAGTCGTCCAGGGGACACCGGGGAGCTGTTTTTT
TRBJ2-2 | TRBV5-4 | TRBD1 | once | CASSTWTGNNGELFF | TGTGCCAGCAGCACCTGGACAGGGAATAACGGGGAGCTGTTTTTT
TRBJ1-5 | TRBV28 | - | - | CASSKPGLNQPQHF | TGTGCCAGCAGTAAGCCCGGTTTGAATCAGCCCCAGCATTTT
TRBJ2-6 | TRBV30 | - | - | CAWSVTGANVLTF | TGTGCCTGGAGTGTAACCGGGGCCAACGTCCTGACTTTC
TRBJ2-2 | TRBV19 | - | - | CASAGVNTGELFF | TGTGCCAGCGCCGGGGTCAACACCGGGGAGCTGTTTTTT
TRBJ2-3 | TRBV14 | - | - | CASSQAFYTQYF | TGTGCCAGCAGCCAAGCCTTCTATACGCAGTATTTT
TRBJ2-2 | TRBV28 | - | - | CASSLGQNTGELFF | TGTGCCAGCAGTCTCGGACAGAACACCGGGGAGCTGTTTTTT
TRBJ2-3 | TRBV25-1 | - | - | CASSGNRDPDTQYF | TGTGCCAGCAGTGGTAACAGGGATCCAGATACGCAGTATTTT
TRBJ2-1 | TRBV7-2 | TRBD2 | - | CASSYGLAGYNEQFF | TGTGCCAGCAGCTACGGACTAGCGGGATACAATGAGCAGTTCTTC
TRBJ2-1 | TRBV27 | - | - | CASSLRRSSYNEQFF | TGTGCCAGCAGTTTGCGTAGGAGCTCCTACAATGAGCAGTTCTTC
TRBJ1-1 | TRBV7-9 | - | few | CASSLYGGTGTEAFF | TGTGCCAGCAGCTTATACGGGGGAACGGGCACTGAAGCTTTCTTT
TRBJ2-1 | TRBV6-6 | - | - | CALGSLGEQFF | TGTGCCCTCGGGAGCCTGGGTGAGCAGTTCTTC
TRBJ2-3 | TRBV6-5 | - | - | CASSLLTPTDTQYF | TGTGCCAGCAGCCTACTGACCCCCACAGATACGCAGTATTTT
TRBJ1-1 | TRBV6-1 | - | - | CASSEGSEAFF | TGTGCCAGCAGTGAGGGAAGTGAAGCTTTCTTT
TRBJ2-2 | TRBV5-1 | TRBD2 | - | CASRSAGGTNTGELFF | TGCGCCAGCAGGTCAGCGGGAGGAACGAACACCGGGGAGCTGTTTTTT
TRBJ2-2 | TRBV4-2 | - | - | CASSQEGGYTGELFF | TGTGCCAGCAGCCAGGAAGGAGGGTACACCGGGGAGCTGTTTTTT
TRBJ2-6 | TRBV4-1 | TRBD2 | - | CASSQEKASGISGANVLTF | TGCGCCAGCAGCCAAGAGAAGGCTAGCGGGATAAGTGGGGCCAACGTCCTGACTTTC
TRBJ2-7 | TRBV6-5 | - | - | CASSPLPGRSYEQYF | TGTGCCAGCAGTCCTCTCCCCGGCAGGTCCTACGAGCAGTACTTC
TRBJ2-1 | TRBV7-9 | - | - | CASSFHEQFF | TGTGCCAGCAGCTTCCATGAGCAGTTCTTC
TRBJ1-2 | TRBV19 | TRBD1 | - | CASSIGGQWYGYTF | TGTGCCAGTAGTATTGGGGGACAGTGGTATGGCTACACCTTC
TRBJ2-1 | TRBV10-1 | - | once | CASSESPANEQFF | TGCGCCAGCAGTGAGAGTCCGGCGAATGAGCAGTTCTTC
TRBJ1-1 | TRBV11-2 | - | - | CASSPGVQLKAFF | TGTGCCAGCAGCCCGGGGGTCCAACTTAAAGCTTTCTTT
TRBJ2-2 | TRBV11-2 | - | - | CASTPLGRGELFF | TGTGCCAGCACTCCTCTGGGCCGCGGGGAGCTGTTTTTT
TRBJ1-2 | TRBV30 | - | - | CASNTLARKWRGSDGYTF | TGTGCCTCAAATACTCTGGCGAGGAAGTGGCGAGGGAGCGATGGCTACACCTTC